These 2 T cell receptor beta chains were sequenced from one sample in a study of lymphopenia after photon versus proton radiotherapy. TCRdb's copy holds only in-frame clones and misses some; the assay was immunoSEQ multiplex PCR. This table holds approximately 62,000 clones, approximately 84% found once. The sequencing here drew on peripheral blood, taken from a patient treated with proton-based radiotherapy. These TCRs come from a man aged 55 to 70 with pancreatic cancer.

The J gene is TRBJ2-7, the V gene TRBV14; no firm D call. This CDR3 has 14 amino acids. Trimming pared 4 bases from V and 6 bases from J, leaving 16 bases between. CDR1 is SGHDN, CDR2 FVKESK, per germline. For the CDR3, the DNA is TGTGCCAGCAGCCTGACTTGGTCCGCAACCGAGCAGTACTTC. Translated, it gives CASSLTWSATEQYF. Full variable domain (remainder filled in from reference TRBV14 and TRBJ2-7): EAGVTQFPSHSVIEKGQTVTLRCDPISGHDNLYWYRRVMGKEIKFLLHFVKESKQDESGMPNNRFLAERTGGTYSTLKVQPAELEDSGVYFCASSLTWSATEQYFGPGTRLTVT.

The V gene is TRBV9, the J gene TRBJ1-2, with D possibly being TRBD1 (6 bases). Deletions cut 3 bases from V and 8 bases from J, with 11 bases between. Looked up from germline, CDR1 is SGDLS and CDR2 is YYNGEE. This CDR3 has 12 residues. CDR3 protein: CASSGTVEGYTF. The CDR3 DNA is TGTGCCAGCAGCGGGACAGTGGAGGGCTACACCTTC.